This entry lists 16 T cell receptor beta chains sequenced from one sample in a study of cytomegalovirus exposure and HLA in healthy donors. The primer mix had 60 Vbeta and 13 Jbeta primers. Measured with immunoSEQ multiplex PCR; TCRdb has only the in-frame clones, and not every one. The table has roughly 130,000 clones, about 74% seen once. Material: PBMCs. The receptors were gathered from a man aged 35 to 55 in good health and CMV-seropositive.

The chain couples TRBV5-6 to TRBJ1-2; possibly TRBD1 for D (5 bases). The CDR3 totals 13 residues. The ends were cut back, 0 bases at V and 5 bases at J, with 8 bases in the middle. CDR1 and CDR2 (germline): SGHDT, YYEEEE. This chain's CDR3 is CASSLGRAYGYTF. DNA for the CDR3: TGTGCCAGCAGCTTGGGCAGGGCATATGGCTACACCTTC.

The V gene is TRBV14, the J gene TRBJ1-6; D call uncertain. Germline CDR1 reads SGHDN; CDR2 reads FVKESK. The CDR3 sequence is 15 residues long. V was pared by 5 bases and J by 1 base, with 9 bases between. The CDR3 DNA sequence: TGTGCCAGCAGCGTCGCGGGATCCTATAATTCACCCCTCCACTTT. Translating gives CASSVAGSYNSPLHF.

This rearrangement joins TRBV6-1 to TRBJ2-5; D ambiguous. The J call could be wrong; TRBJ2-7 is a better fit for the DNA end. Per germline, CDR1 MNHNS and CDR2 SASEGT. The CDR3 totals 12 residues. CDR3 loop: CASSDGGYEQYF. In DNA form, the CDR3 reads TGTGCCAGCAGTGACGGCGGCTACGAGCAGTACTTC.

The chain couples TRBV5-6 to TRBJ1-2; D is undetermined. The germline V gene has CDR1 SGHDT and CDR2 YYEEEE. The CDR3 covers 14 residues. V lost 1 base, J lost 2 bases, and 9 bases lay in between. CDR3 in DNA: TGTGCCAGCAGCTTGAAAGCCTCCAACTATGGCTACACCTTC. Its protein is CASSLKASNYGYTF.

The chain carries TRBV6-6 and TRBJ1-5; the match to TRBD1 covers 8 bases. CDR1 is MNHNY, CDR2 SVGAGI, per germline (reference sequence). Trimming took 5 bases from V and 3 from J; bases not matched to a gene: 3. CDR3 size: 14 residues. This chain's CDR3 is CASSRDRFNQPQHF. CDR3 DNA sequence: TGTGCCAGCAGTCGGGACAGGTTCAATCAGCCCCAGCATTTT.

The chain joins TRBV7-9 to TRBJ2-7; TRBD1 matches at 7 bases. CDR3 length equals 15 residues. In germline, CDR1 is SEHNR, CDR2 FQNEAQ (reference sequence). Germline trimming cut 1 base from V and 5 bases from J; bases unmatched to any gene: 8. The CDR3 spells CASSLGVTGTHEQYF. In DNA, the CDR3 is TGTGCCAGCAGCTTAGGGGTGACAGGGACCCACGAGCAGTACTTC.

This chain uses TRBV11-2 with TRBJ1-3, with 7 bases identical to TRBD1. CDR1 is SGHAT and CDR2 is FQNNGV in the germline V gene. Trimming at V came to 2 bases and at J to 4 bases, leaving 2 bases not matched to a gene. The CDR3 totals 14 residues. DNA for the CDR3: TGTGCCAGCAGCTTAAGACAGGGCGGAAACACCATATATTTT. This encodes CASSLRQGGNTIYF. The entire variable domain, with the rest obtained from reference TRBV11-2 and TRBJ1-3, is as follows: EAGVAQSPRYKIIEKRQSVAFWCNPISGHATLYWYQQILGQGPKLLIQFQNNGVVDDSQLPKDRFSAERLKGVDSTLKIQPAKLEDSAVYLCASSLRQGGNTIYFGEGSWLTVV.

The CDR3 bases are TGTGCCAGCAGCTTGGGGACAGGGAAAAATGGCTACACCTTC. Translating gives CASSLGTGKNGYTF. The chain links TRBV5-4 to TRBJ1-2, with 8 bases matching TRBD1. Looked up from germline, CDR1 is SGHNT and CDR2 is YYREEE (reference sequence). J was trimmed by 6 bases and V by 0 bases; bases with no gene match: 4. This CDR3 is built from 14 residues.

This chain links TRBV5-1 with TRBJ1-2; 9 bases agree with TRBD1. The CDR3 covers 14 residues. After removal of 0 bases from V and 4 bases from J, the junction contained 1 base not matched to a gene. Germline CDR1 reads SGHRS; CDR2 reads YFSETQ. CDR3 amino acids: CASSLGDRAYGYTF. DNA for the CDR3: TGCGCCAGCAGCTTGGGGGACAGGGCCTATGGCTACACCTTC.

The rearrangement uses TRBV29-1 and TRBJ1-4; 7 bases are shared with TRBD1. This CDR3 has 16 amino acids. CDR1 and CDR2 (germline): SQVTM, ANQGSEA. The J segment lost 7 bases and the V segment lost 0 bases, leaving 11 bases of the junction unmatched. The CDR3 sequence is CSVEEYTGESGEKLFF. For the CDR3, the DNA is TGCAGCGTTGAAGAGTACACAGGGGAGAGTGGTGAAAAACTGTTTTTT.

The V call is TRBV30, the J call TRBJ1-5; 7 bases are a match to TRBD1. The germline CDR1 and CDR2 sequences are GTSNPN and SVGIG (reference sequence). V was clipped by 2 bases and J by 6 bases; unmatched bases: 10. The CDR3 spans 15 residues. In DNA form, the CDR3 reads TGTGCCTGGAGTTACAGGGGTTGGGGTAGTCAGCCCCAGCATTTT. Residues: CAWSYRGWGSQPQHF.

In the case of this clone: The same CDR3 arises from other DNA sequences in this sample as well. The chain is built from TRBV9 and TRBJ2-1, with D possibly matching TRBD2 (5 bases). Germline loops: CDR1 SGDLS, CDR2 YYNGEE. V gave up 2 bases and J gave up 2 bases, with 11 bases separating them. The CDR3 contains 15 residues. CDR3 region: CASSVGMQAYNEQFF. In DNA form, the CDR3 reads TGTGCCAGCAGCGTCGGGATGCAGGCCTACAATGAGCAGTTCTTC. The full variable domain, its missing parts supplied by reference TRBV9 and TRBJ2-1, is DSGVTQTPKHLITATGQRVTLRCSPRSGDLSVYWYQQSLDQGLQFLIQYYNGEERAKGNILERFSAQQFPDLHSELNLSSLELGDSALYFCASSVGMQAYNEQFFGPGTRLTVL.

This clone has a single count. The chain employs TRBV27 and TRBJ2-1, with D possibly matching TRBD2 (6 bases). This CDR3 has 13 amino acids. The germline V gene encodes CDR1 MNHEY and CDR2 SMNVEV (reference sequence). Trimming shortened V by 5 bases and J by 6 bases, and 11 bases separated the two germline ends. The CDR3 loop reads CASSPGGANEQFF. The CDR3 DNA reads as TGTGCCAGCAGTCCAGGAGGGGCCAATGAGCAGTTCTTC.

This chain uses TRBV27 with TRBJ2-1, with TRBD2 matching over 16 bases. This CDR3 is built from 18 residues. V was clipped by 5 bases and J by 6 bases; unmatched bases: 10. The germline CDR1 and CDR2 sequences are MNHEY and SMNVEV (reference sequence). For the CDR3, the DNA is TGTGCCAGCAGTCCGGGACTAGCGGGAGGGCAGTTGGGCAATGAGCAGTTCTTC. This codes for CASSPGLAGGQLGNEQFF.

The CDR3 sequence is CASSLDGQAVIETQYF. The CDR3 DNA follows: TGTGCCAGCAGCCTCGATGGACAGGCGGTAATAGAGACCCAGTACTTC. The chain uses TRBV7-9 and TRBJ2-5; TRBD1 agrees at 7 bases. The CDR3 has 16 amino acids. Germline CDR1 and CDR2: SEHNR and FQNEAQ (reference sequence). The V and J ends lost 5 bases and 4 bases, in that order; junction bases with no gene match: 13. Combining the CDR3 with reference TRBV7-9 and TRBJ2-5 gives the whole variable domain DTGVSQNPRHKITKRGQNVTFRCDPISEHNRLYWYRQTLGQGPEFLTYFQNEAQLEKSRLLSDRFSAERPKGSFSTLEIQRTEQGDSAMYLCASSLDGQAVIETQYFGPGTRLLVL.

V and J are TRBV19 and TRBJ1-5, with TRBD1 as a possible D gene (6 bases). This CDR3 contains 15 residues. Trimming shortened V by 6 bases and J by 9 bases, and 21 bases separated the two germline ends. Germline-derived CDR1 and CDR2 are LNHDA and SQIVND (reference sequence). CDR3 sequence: CASSPLRGAPAPQHF. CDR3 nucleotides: TGTGCCAGTAGCCCCCTTCGGGGGGCCCCGGCGCCCCAGCATTTT.